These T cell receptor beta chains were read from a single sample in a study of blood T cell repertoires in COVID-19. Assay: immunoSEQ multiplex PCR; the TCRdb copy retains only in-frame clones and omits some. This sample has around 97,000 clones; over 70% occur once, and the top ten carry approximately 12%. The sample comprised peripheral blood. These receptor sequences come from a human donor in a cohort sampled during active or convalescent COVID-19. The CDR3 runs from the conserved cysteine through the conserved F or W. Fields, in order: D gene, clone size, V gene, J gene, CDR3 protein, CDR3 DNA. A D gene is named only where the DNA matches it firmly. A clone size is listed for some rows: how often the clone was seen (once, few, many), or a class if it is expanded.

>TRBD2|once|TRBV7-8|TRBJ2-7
CASARGAGPYEQYF
TGTGCCTCGGCGCGGGGGGCGGGCCCCTACGAGCAGTACTTC
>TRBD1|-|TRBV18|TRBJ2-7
CASLRPGQGAYEQYF
TGTGCCAGCCTTCGACCGGGACAGGGGGCCTACGAGCAGTACTTC
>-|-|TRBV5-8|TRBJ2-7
CASNPRGATYEQYF
TGTGCCAGCAACCCTCGGGGGGCAACCTACGAGCAGTACTTC
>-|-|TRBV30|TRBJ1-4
CAWSGREKLFF
TGTGCCTGGAGTGGTCGTGAAAAACTGTTTTTT
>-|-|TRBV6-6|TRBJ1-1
CASSNRVRAEAFF
TGTGCCAGCAGTAACAGGGTAAGGGCTGAAGCTTTCTTT
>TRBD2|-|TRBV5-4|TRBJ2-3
CASSLGLAGGSSTDTQYF
TGTGCCAGCAGCTTGGGACTAGCGGGGGGCTCTAGCACAGATACGCAGTATTTT
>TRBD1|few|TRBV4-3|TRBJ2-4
CASSPTGDAKNIQYF
TGCGCCAGCAGCCCGACAGGGGACGCCAAAAACATTCAGTACTTC
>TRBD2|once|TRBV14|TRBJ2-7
CASSPTGTNSYEQYF
TGTGCCAGCAGCCCAACCGGGACTAACTCCTACGAGCAGTACTTC
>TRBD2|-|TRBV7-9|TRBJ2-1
CASSWTSGGINEQFF
TGTGCCAGCAGCTGGACTAGCGGGGGGATCAATGAGCAGTTCTTC
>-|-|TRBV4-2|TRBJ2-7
CASSQVGQPEQYF
TGTGCCAGCAGCCAAGTAGGACAGCCCGAGCAGTACTTC
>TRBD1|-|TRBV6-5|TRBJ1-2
CASRKRGRNGYTF
TGTGCCAGCAGAAAAAGGGGGCGGAATGGCTACACCTTC
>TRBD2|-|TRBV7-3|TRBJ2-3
CASSPHGGRAKATDTQYF
TGTGCCAGCAGCCCCCATGGCGGGAGGGCTAAAGCCACAGATACGCAGTATTTT
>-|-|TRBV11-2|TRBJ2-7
CASSYGNEQYF
TGTGCCAGCAGCTACGGGAACGAGCAGTACTTC
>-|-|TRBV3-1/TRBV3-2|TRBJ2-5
CASSQDPVRRGETQYF
TGTGCCAGCAGCCAAGATCCTGTTCGCAGAGGGGAGACCCAGTACTTC
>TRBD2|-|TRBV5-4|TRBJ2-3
CASSLGLAGRTDTQYF
TGTGCCAGCAGCTTGGGACTAGCAGGACGCACAGATACGCAGTATTTT
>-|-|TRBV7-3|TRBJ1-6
CASSLTPRSPLHF
TGTGCCAGCAGCTTAACCCCCCGTTCACCCCTCCACTTT
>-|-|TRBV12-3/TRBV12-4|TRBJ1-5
CASSYAGPQHF
TGTGCCAGCAGTTACGCCGGGCCCCAGCATTTT
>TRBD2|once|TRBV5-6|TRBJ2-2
CASISGLAAAGELFF
TGTGCCAGCATTTCGGGACTAGCGGCCGCCGGGGAGCTGTTTTTT
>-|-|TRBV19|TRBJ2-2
CASTPDIFINTGELFF
TGTGCCAGTACCCCGGACATTTTTATCAACACCGGGGAGCTGTTTTTT
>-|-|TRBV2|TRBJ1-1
CASSFSYQGTEAFF
TGTGCCAGCAGTTTTTCTTACCAGGGAACTGAAGCTTTCTTT
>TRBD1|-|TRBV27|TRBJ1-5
CASSPVWGTGGTEPQHF
TGTGCCAGCAGTCCCGTATGGGGGACAGGGGGCACGGAGCCCCAGCATTTT
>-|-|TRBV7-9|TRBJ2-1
CASSFGGYNEQFF
TGTGCCAGCAGCTTCGGAGGTTACAATGAGCAGTTCTTC
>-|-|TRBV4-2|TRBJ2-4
CASSQDVGGGGNIQYF
TGTGCCAGCAGCCAAGACGTCGGAGGGGGGGGCAACATTCAGTACTTC
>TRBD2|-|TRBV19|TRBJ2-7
CASSTLTSGDPYEQYF
TGTGCCAGTAGTACCTTGACTAGCGGGGACCCCTACGAGCAGTACTTC
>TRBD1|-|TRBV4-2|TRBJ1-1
CASSLPGQGYRTSMNTEAFF
TGTGCCAGCAGCCTCCCGGGACAGGGCTATAGAACAAGCATGAACACTGAAGCTTTCTTT
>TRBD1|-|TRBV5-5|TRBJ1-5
CASSGDRGIFQPQHF
TGTGCCAGCAGCGGGGACAGGGGTATTTTTCAGCCCCAGCATTTT
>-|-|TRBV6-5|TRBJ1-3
CASSYSTGWGNTIYF
TGTGCCAGCAGTTACTCGACGGGGTGGGGAAACACCATATATTTT
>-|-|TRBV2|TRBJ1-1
CASSELMALNTEAFF
TGTGCCAGCAGTGAGTTGATGGCCCTGAACACTGAAGCTTTCTTT
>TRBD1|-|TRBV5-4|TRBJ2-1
CASSTRQGGSEQFF
TGTGCCAGCAGCACAAGACAGGGTGGGAGTGAGCAGTTCTTC
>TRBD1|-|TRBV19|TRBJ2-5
CASSIGTGIQETQYF
TGTGCCAGTAGTATAGGGACAGGGATACAAGAGACCCAGTACTTC
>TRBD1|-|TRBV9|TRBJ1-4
CASSRDRDEKLFF
TGTGCCAGCAGCCGGGACAGGGATGAAAAACTGTTTTTT
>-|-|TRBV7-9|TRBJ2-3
CASSLARTEGQDTQYF
TGTGCCAGCAGCTTAGCGCGGACAGAGGGGCAGGATACGCAGTATTTT
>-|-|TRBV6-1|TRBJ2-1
CASNEQSSYNEQFF
TGTGCCAGCAATGAACAGTCCTCCTACAATGAGCAGTTCTTC
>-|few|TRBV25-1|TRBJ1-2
CASGREWRPGYTF
TGTGCCAGCGGGCGGGAGTGGCGCCCTGGCTACACCTTC
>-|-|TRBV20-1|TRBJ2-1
CSASARAGNEQFF
TGCAGTGCTAGTGCCAGGGCAGGCAATGAGCAGTTCTTC
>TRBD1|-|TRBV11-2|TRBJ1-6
CASSFAGTGESSPLHF
TGTGCCAGCAGCTTTGCCGGGACAGGGGAGAGTTCACCCCTCCACTTT
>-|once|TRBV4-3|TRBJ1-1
CASSRQGGDSNTEAFF
TGCGCCAGCAGCCGTCAAGGAGGGGACTCGAACACTGAAGCTTTCTTT
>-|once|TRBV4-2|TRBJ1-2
CASSQEFYSYGYTF
TGTGCCAGCAGCCAAGAATTTTATAGCTATGGCTACACCTTC
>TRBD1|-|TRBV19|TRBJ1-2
CASSIQTGANYGYTF
TGTGCCAGTAGTATCCAGACAGGGGCGAACTATGGCTACACCTTC
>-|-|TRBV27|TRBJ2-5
CASSTPPGETQYF
TGTGCCAGCAGTACACCCCCGGGAGAGACCCAGTACTTC
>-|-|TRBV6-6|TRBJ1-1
CASSLGGEAFF
TGTGCCAGCAGTCTGGGCGGGGAAGCTTTCTTT
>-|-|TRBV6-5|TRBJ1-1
CASSSRHMNTEAFF
TGTGCCAGCAGTTCCAGACATATGAACACTGAAGCTTTCTTT
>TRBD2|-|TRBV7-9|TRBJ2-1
CASSYHRGDGSYNEQFF
TGTGCCAGCAGCTACCATCGGGGGGACGGGTCCTACAATGAGCAGTTCTTC
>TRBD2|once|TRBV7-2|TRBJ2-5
CASSPPSGGGQETQYF
TGTGCCAGCAGCCCTCCTAGCGGGGGGGGCCAAGAGACCCAGTACTTC
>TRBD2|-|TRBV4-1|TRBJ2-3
CASARGASGGAADTQYF
TGCGCCAGCGCACGAGGGGCTAGCGGGGGGGCCGCAGATACGCAGTATTTT
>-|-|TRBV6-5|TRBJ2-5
CASSLRVGETQYF
TGTGCCAGCAGTCTCAGGGTTGGGGAGACCCAGTACTTC
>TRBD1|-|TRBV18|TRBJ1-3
CASSPRGQGRSGNTIYF
TGTGCCAGCTCACCGAGGGGGCAGGGGAGATCTGGAAACACCATATATTTT
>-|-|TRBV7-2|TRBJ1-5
CASSLVTGTPGPQHF
TGTGCCAGCAGCTTAGTCACCGGGACACCAGGGCCCCAGCATTTT
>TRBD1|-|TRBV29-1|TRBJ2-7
CSVLDRERTYYEQYF
TGCAGCGTGCTCGACAGGGAGAGAACCTACTACGAGCAGTACTTC
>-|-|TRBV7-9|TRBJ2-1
CASSLEGGISEQFF
TGTGCCAGCAGCTTAGAAGGAGGGATTAGTGAGCAGTTCTTC
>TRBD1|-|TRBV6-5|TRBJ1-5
CASSYRQGANQPQHF
TGTGCCAGCAGTTACCGACAGGGGGCGAATCAGCCCCAGCATTTT
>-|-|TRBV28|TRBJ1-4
CASTTPGGNEKLFF
TGTGCCAGCACCACTCCGGGAGGTAATGAAAAACTGTTTTTT
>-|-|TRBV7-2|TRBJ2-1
CASSLGSRAYNEQFF
TGTGCCAGCAGCTTAGGGTCCAGGGCCTACAATGAGCAGTTCTTC
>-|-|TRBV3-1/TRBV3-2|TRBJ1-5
CASSRKGNQPQHF
TGTGCCAGCAGCCGAAAGGGGAATCAGCCCCAGCATTTT
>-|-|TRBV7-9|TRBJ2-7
CASSFPKQGRRDEQYF
TGTGCCAGCAGCTTCCCCAAACAGGGGCGGAGGGACGAGCAGTACTTC
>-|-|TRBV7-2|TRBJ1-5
CASSYREGQPQHF
TGTGCCAGCAGCTACAGGGAGGGTCAGCCCCAGCATTTT
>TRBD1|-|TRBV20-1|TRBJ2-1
CSASRDRVFDEQFF
TGCAGTGCTAGTCGCGACAGGGTCTTCGATGAGCAGTTCTTC
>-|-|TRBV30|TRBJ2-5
CAWRRVPYQETQYF
TGTGCCTGGAGGCGAGTCCCGTACCAAGAGACCCAGTACTTC
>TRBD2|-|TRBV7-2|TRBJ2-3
CASSNRLAGTDTQYF
TGTGCCAGCAGCAATCGACTAGCCGGCACAGATACGCAGTATTTT
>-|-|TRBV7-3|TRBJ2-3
CASSLSAADTQYF
TGTGCCAGCAGCTTAAGTGCCGCGGATACGCAGTATTTT